This T cell receptor beta chain was identified during a study of blood T cell repertoires in COVID-19. From germline, CDR1 is SGHDT and CDR2 YYEEEE. V was pared by 2 bases and J by 3 bases, with 15 bases between. The CDR3 extends over 16 amino acids. Exposed participants encountered a COVID-19 case during the 2 weeks preceding study entry. Clones were sequenced by immunoSEQ multiplex PCR, and TCRdb holds only the in-frame ones, with some missing. The table lists a few hundred thousand clones, 89% of them singletons. The sequence was obtained from a woman between 50 and 59 years old who had been exposed to COVID-19. Sequencing used PBMCs or T cells enriched from blood (not recorded which). The chain couples TRBV5-6 to TRBJ1-5; D unclear. The CDR3 DNA reads as TGTGCCAGCAGCTTCGGTCCCCCCCTAAACAATCAGCCCCAGCATTTT. It translates to CASSFGPPLNNQPQHF.